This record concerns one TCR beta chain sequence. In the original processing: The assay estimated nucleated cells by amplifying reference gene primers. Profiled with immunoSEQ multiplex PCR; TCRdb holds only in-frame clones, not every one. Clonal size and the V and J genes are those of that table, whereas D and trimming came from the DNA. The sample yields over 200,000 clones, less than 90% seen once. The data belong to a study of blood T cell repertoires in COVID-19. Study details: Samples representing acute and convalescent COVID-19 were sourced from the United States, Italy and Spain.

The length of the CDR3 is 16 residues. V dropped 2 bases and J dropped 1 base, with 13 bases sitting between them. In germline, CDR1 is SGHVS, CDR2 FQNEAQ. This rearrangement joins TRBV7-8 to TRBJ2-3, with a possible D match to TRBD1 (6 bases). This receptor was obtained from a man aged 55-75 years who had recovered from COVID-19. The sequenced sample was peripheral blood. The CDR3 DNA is TGTGCCAGCAGCTTATATGGGGGCCTAGGCACAGATACGCAGTATTTT. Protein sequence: CASSLYGGLGTDTQYF.